The rows below give T cell receptor beta chains drawn from one sample of a study of early T cells in non-severe SARS-CoV-2 infection. TCRdb used MiXCR to reprocess the 5' RACE reads, holding one entry per CDR3 protein. The sample lists nearly 55,000 distinct CDR3 sequences; about 7.7% were seen once. The specimen was whole blood, collected at baseline. The source is an adult who was a healthcare worker with PCR-confirmed SARS-CoV-2 infection or an uninfected control (not recorded which). The CDR3 runs from the conserved cysteine through the conserved F or W. D genes are given only for firm matches. Expanded clones get a size class; other rows say once, few or many, or leave the size out.

.	.	TRBJ2-5	TRBV18	TGTGCCAGCTCACGGATTCAAAAAGAGACCCAGTACTTC	CASSRIQKETQYF
.	.	TRBJ1-6	TRBV14	TGTGCCAGCAGGGGAGCTCCGGACTCCTATAATTCACCCCTCCACTTT	CASRGAPDSYNSPLHF
.	.	TRBJ1-2	TRBV18	TGTGCCAGCTCACCAGGGAGGAACTATGGCTACACCTTC	CASSPGRNYGYTF
.	many	TRBJ1-3	TRBV29-1	TGCAGCGTTGGCACGGCGGGGGACCCAACCCACTCTGGAAACACCATATATTTT	CSVGTAGDPTHSGNTIYF
TRBD2	many	TRBJ2-2	TRBV28	TGTGCCAGCAGCCCGCGTTTGGGGAGCGGGAGTCGGACCCCCGGGGAGCTGTTTTTT	CASSPRLGSGSRTPGELFF
.	few	TRBJ1-2	TRBV7-9	TGTGCCAGCAGCTTATCCGCCGGACAGTTTAACTATGGCTACACCTTC	CASSLSAGQFNYGYTF
.	.	TRBJ2-1	TRBV7-2	TGTGCCAGCAGCTTCCGAAATGAGCAGTTCTTC	CASSFRNEQFF
.	many	TRBJ2-7	TRBV5-6	TGTGCCAGCAGCTTTCGGACTACCTCCTACGAGCAGTACTTC	CASSFRTTSYEQYF
TRBD2	few	TRBJ2-2	TRBV5-1	TGCGCCAGCAGCTTGACGCTAGCGGGAGAGGGGAACACCGGGGAGCTGTTTTTT	CASSLTLAGEGNTGELFF
TRBD2	.	TRBJ2-2	TRBV2	TGTGCCAGCAGCCCGTCGGGGGGGTCCCCCGGGGAGCTGTTTTTT	CASSPSGGSPGELFF
.	many	TRBJ2-7	TRBV5-1	TGCGCCAGCAGCTCCGGGACACTAAACTACGAGCAGTACTTC	CASSSGTLNYEQYF
TRBD1	.	TRBJ2-7	TRBV6-5	TGTGCCAGCAGAATAACGAGGGACAGCTCCTACGAGCAGTACTTC	CASRITRDSSYEQYF
.	many	TRBJ2-1	TRBV3-1	TGTGCCAGCAGCCAAGAGGGACCTAGGGGCAATGAGCAGTTCTTC	CASSQEGPRGNEQFF
.	few	TRBJ2-7	TRBV28	TGTGCCAGCAGTGGGGGAGGCAGCGGAGCCTACGAGCAGTACTTC	CASSGGGSGAYEQYF
TRBD2	few	TRBJ2-5	TRBV10-3	TGTGCCATCAGTGAACTAGCGGTACAAGAGACCCAGTACTTC	CAISELAVQETQYF
.	.	TRBJ2-3	TRBV19	TGTGCCAGTAGCTTCCTGGCGGTCGGCGAGGATACGCAGTATTTT	CASSFLAVGEDTQYF
.	many	TRBJ2-7	TRBV7-2	TGTGCCAGCAGCCCGGATAGCGTCTACGAGCAGTACTTC	CASSPDSVYEQYF
.	few	TRBJ2-2	TRBV5-1	TGCGCCAGCAGCTTGAACGCCAACCCAGGCACCGGGGAGCTGTTTTTT	CASSLNANPGTGELFF
TRBD2	few	TRBJ2-7	TRBV28	TGTGCCAGCAGTTTCCGGTTAGCGGGAGATGGGACCTACGAGCAGTACTTC	CASSFRLAGDGTYEQYF
.	many	TRBJ2-1	TRBV12-3/TRBV12-4	TGTGCCAGCAGACCGATCGGAACTGAGCAGTTCTTC	CASRPIGTEQFF